These 10 T cell receptor beta chains were all obtained from the same sample, sequenced in a study of cytomegalovirus exposure and HLA in healthy donors. The PCR ran on 60 Vbeta and 13 Jbeta primers. The assay was immunoSEQ multiplex PCR, and TCRdb's table has in-frame clones only and misses some. The sample consists of approximately 160,000 clones, approximately 71% of them appearing once. Sequenced: PBMCs. These receptors were obtained from a male donor in good health and CMV-seronegative.

This chain links TRBV11-2 with TRBJ2-1; D may be TRBD1 (6 bases). The CDR3 runs to 11 residues. In germline, CDR1 is SGHAT, CDR2 FQNNGV. Trimming shortened V by 5 bases and J by 9 bases, and 8 bases separated the two germline ends. CDR3 amino acids: CASSRGSEQFF. The CDR3 nucleotides read TGTGCCAGCAGCAGGGGGAGTGAGCAGTTCTTC.

This chain's CDR3 is CASSFARLAGVGAKNIQYF. The CDR3 DNA sequence: TGTGCCAGCAGTTTCGCGAGACTAGCGGGGGTGGGTGCCAAAAACATTCAGTACTTC. The chain has TRBV27 and TRBJ2-4; TRBD2 aligns across 12 bases. Germline CDR1 MNHEY, CDR2 SMNVEV (reference sequence). The CDR3 is 19 residues long. V was clipped by 3 bases and J by 1 base; unmatched bases: 10.

V and J are TRBV6-1 and TRBJ2-7; 11 nucleotides line up with TRBD1. The CDR3 has 15 residues. Germline values: CDR1 MNHNS, CDR2 SASEGT. With V trimmed by 6 bases and J by 5 bases, 9 bases remained unmatched. In nucleotides, the CDR3 is TGTGCCAGCAGCCCCCGGGACAGGGGGATAAACGAGCAGTACTTC. This gives the protein CASSPRDRGINEQYF.

In its sample, this clone was seen a few times. This rearrangement joins TRBV7-8 to TRBJ2-3, with a weak D call TRBD1 (6 bases). This CDR3 spans 14 amino acids. Germline CDR1 is SGHVS and CDR2 is FQNEAQ. V was shortened by 5 bases and J by 6 bases, with 15 bases between the two germline ends. CDR3 sequence (DNA): TGTGCCAGCAGCCATGACAGGATAGTTGATACGCAGTATTTT. As protein: CASSHDRIVDTQYF.

The V and J genes are TRBV27 and TRBJ1-5, with D possibly being TRBD1 (5 bases). The CDR3 sequence is 15 residues long. Trimming pared 3 bases from V and 0 bases from J, leaving 9 bases between. Per germline, CDR1 MNHEY and CDR2 SMNVEV (reference sequence). The chain's CDR3 is CASSFLTDSNQPQHF. DNA for the CDR3: TGTGCCAGCAGTTTCTTGACAGATAGCAATCAGCCCCAGCATTTT.

This clone was detected only a few times. The chain recombines TRBV27 with TRBJ2-1; 8 bases line up with TRBD2. In germline, CDR1 is MNHEY, CDR2 SMNVEV (reference sequence). The trim removed 6 bases at V and 0 bases at J, leaving 4 bases unmatched. This CDR3 comprises 15 residues. The CDR3 is CASRLAGSSYNEQFF. The CDR3 nucleotides are TGTGCCAGCAGATTAGCGGGAAGCTCCTACAATGAGCAGTTCTTC.

This chain connects TRBV5-1 to TRBJ1-5, with TRBD1 matching over 7 bases. Germline CDR1 is SGHRS and CDR2 is YFSETQ. The V gene end was trimmed by 2 bases and the J gene end by 0 bases; junction bases not matched to a gene: 2. There are 15 residues in the CDR3. The CDR3 nucleotides read TGCGCCAGCAGCTTAGGACAGGCTAGCAATCAGCCCCAGCATTTT. This gives the protein CASSLGQASNQPQHF.

This chain connects TRBV14 to TRBJ2-7; 8 nucleotides agree with TRBD1. The CDR3 length is 18 residues. Germline CDR1 reads SGHDN; CDR2 reads FVKESK. Trimming removed 1 base from V and 4 bases from J; junction bases left unmatched: 15. The CDR3, as DNA: TGTGCCAGCAGCCAAGCCCGGGGTACCGGGACAGGACCTTACGAGCAGTACTTC. This sequence encodes CASSQARGTGTGPYEQYF.

The chain uses TRBV6-5 and TRBJ1-4, with D possibly matching TRBD1 (5 bases). The CDR3 has 14 amino acids. V was trimmed by 4 bases and J by 8 bases, leaving 14 bases between them. The germline gives CDR1 MNHEY, CDR2 SVGAGI. CDR3 amino acids: CASSSFREGEKLFF. The CDR3 DNA follows: TGTGCCAGCAGTTCCTTCAGGGAAGGGGAAAAACTGTTTTTT.

The V call is TRBV7-3, the J call TRBJ2-3; TRBD2 agrees at 9 bases. This CDR3 is built from 17 residues. CDR1 is SGHTA and CDR2 is FQGTGA in the germline V gene. V trimming: 0 bases; J trimming: 6 bases; junction bases outside the gene matches: 10. The CDR3 loop reads CASSLTNPAGGSDTQYF. CDR3 coding DNA: TGTGCCAGCAGCTTAACCAACCCAGCGGGGGGTAGTGATACGCAGTATTTT.